Presented here are 27 T cell receptor beta chains from one specimen sequenced in a study of CD8+CD57+ T cells in acquired aplastic anemia. Those patients picked for sequencing had displayed CD8+CD57+ cell expansion on flow cytometry. Researchers used genomic DNA as the template to profile TCR beta VDJ and CDR3. Each CDR3 protein gets one entry after TCRdb re-called the reads with MiXCR. In the table there are about 200,000 distinct CDR3 sequences, 65% of which are singletons. Sequencing was performed on sorted CD4+, CD8+, or CD8+CD57+ T cells (not recorded which) from PBMCs. The receptors originated from a human donor with aplastic anemia.

The rearrangement links TRBV7-8 to TRBJ1-2; D not resolved. From germline, CDR1 is SGHVS and CDR2 FQNEAQ. Trimming took off 3 bases at V and 8 bases at J, with 13 bases between the two ends. CDR3 size: 13 residues. Here the CDR3 reads CASSLAGIGGYTF. CDR3 DNA sequence: TGTGCCAGCAGCTTGGCAGGTATCGGAGGCTACACCTTC.

The sample holds a few counts of this clonotype. This chain connects TRBV7-6 to TRBJ1-6, with D possibly being TRBD1 (6 bases). The germline V and J ends were trimmed by 1 base and 8 bases, with 12 bases remaining between them. This CDR3 is 15 amino acids long. The germline CDR1 and CDR2 sequences are SGHVS and FNYEAQ. CDR3 region: CASSLDRAKDSPLHF. For the CDR3, the DNA is TGTGCCAGCAGCTTAGACAGGGCGAAGGATTCACCCCTCCACTTT. Based on the CDR3 plus reference TRBV7-6 and TRBJ1-6, the full variable domain is GAGVSQSPRYKVTKRGQDVALRCDPISGHVSLYWYRQALGQGPEFLTYFNYEAQQDKSGLPNDRFSAERPEGSISTLTIQRTEQRDSAMYRCASSLDRAKDSPLHFGNGTRLTVT.

V is TRBV19 and J is TRBJ2-5; 7 bases are shared with TRBD2. The CDR3 is 15 amino acids. With 6 bases clipped from V and 3 bases from J, the junction kept 10 bases outside the gene matches. CDR1 is LNHDA, CDR2 SQIVND, per germline (reference sequence). CDR3 amino acids: CASRGTGGREETQYF. In DNA form, the CDR3 reads TGTGCCAGTAGAGGCACGGGGGGTCGCGAAGAGACCCAGTACTTC.

The chain is built from TRBV2 and TRBJ2-5; D is possibly TRBD1 (6 bases). The DNA end lines up better with TRBJ2-7; the J call may be wrong. Germline values: CDR1 SNHLY, CDR2 FYNNEI. The CDR3 sequence is 13 residues long. The CDR3 DNA reads TGTGCCAGCGGGGGCCAGAGCTCCTACGAGCAGTACTTC. Its protein product is CASGGQSSYEQYF.

The V gene is TRBV9, the J gene TRBJ1-3; no firm D call. The germline CDR1 and CDR2 sequences are SGDLS and YYNGEE. Trimming took off 3 bases at V and 4 bases at J, with 5 bases between the two ends. This CDR3 has 12 amino acids. As DNA, the CDR3 is TGTGCCAGCAGCGGGTCGGGAAACACCATATATTTT. Translation: CASSGSGNTIYF.

The chain combines TRBV7-2 with TRBJ2-5; 7 bases map to TRBD2. The germline V gene encodes CDR1 SGHTA and CDR2 FQGNSA. The CDR3 extends over 15 amino acids. With 6 bases clipped from V and 5 bases from J, the junction kept 12 bases outside the gene matches. In DNA, the CDR3 is TGTGCCAGCAGTAAGCGGGGCCCATCGTCGGAGACCCAGTACTTC. Amino acid sequence: CASSKRGPSSETQYF.

The table lists this clonotype with a few counts. This rearrangement joins TRBV6-5 to TRBJ1-2; D not certain. The CDR3 is 13 amino acids. Trimming removed 5 bases from V and 5 bases from J, with 12 bases in between. Germline assignment: CDR1 MNHEY and CDR2 SVGAGI. The CDR3 region is CASSPKEDYGYTF. CDR3 nucleotides: TGTGCCAGCAGTCCTAAAGAGGATTATGGCTACACCTTC.

The chain carries TRBV5-1 and TRBJ2-7, with D hard to call. Trimming stripped 0 bases from V and 3 bases from J, with 7 bases between. Germline lookup yields CDR1 SGHRS and CDR2 YFSETQ. There are 13 residues in the CDR3. CDR3 sequence: CASSLVGDYEQYF. CDR3 DNA: TGCGCCAGCAGCTTGGTTGGGGACTACGAGCAGTACTTC. The full variable domain, rest sourced from reference TRBV5-1 and TRBJ2-7, is KAGVTQTPRYLIKTRGQQVTLSCSPISGHRSVSWYQQTPGQGLQFLFEYFSETQRNKGNFPGRFSGRQFSNSRSEMNVSTLELGDSALYLCASSLVGDYEQYFGPGTRLTVT.

The chain has TRBV5-1 and TRBJ1-1; unclear D gene. The V gene's germline CDR1 is SGHRS and CDR2 YFSETQ. This CDR3 region has 13 residues. Trimming left V 3 bases short and J 5 bases short, with 11 bases between. Here the CDR3 reads CASSSGLMTEAFF. The CDR3 nucleotides are TGCGCCAGCAGCTCTGGACTGATGACTGAAGCTTTCTTT.

This chain connects TRBV19 to TRBJ1-2, with TRBD1 matching over 9 bases. Germline V lookup: CDR1 LNHDA, CDR2 SQIVND (reference sequence). The CDR3 has 16 amino acids. J was trimmed by 2 bases and V by 4 bases; bases with no gene match: 8. The CDR3 region has the DNA TGTGCCAGTAGTACCCAGACAGGGGGAGGAAACTATGGCTACACCTTC. Amino acids: CASSTQTGGGNYGYTF.

This clonotype appeared a single time. This chain links TRBV7-8 with TRBJ2-1; 9 bases line up with TRBD2. Germline values: CDR1 SGHVS, CDR2 FQNEAQ. This CDR3 has 15 amino acids. After removal of 5 bases from V and 5 bases from J, the junction contained 7 bases not matched to a gene. In nucleotides, the CDR3 is TGTGCCAGCAGCCAAGTCCTAGCGGGGCACAATGAGCAGTTCTTC. Translation gives CASSQVLAGHNEQFF.

CDR3 coding DNA: TGTGCCAGCAGGGGGCGGGACCAGCGGGAGACCCAGTACTTC. Its protein is CASRGRDQRETQYF. This chain joins TRBV7-9 and TRBJ2-5; possible D gene TRBD2, 6 bases. Germline V lookup: CDR1 SEHNR, CDR2 FQNEAQ (reference sequence). Trimming took 6 bases from V and 5 from J, leaving 16 bases between them. The CDR3 is 14 amino acids.

The chain couples TRBV2 to TRBJ2-3; D is possibly TRBD2 (6 bases). V lost 6 bases, J lost 11 bases, and 9 bases lay in between. The germline CDR1 and CDR2 sequences are SNHLY and FYNNEI. The CDR3 loop spans 10 amino acids. The chain's CDR3 is CASSGGMQYF. CDR3 in DNA: TGTGCCAGCAGCGGCGGGATGCAGTATTTT. The full variable domain, with the rest looked up from reference TRBV2 and TRBJ2-3, is EPEVTQTPSHQVTQMGQEVILRCVPISNHLYFYWYRQILGQKVEFLVSFYNNEISEKSEIFDDQFSVERPDGSNFTLKIRSTKLEDSAMYFCASSGGMQYFGPGTRLTVL.

The J gene is TRBJ1-1, the V gene TRBV5-1; D ambiguous. Germline V gene sequence: CDR1 SGHRS, CDR2 YFSETQ. This CDR3 is built from 15 residues. The V end lost 5 bases, the J end lost 0 bases, and 14 bases lay between the germline ends. CDR3 amino acids: CASRTDGSLNTEAFF. CDR3 DNA: TGCGCCAGCAGGACGGACGGGAGTTTGAACACTGAAGCTTTCTTT.

This clonotype appeared a few times. This rearrangement joins TRBV20-1 to TRBJ1-6; 8 bases map to TRBD1. Unmatched junction bases numbered 6, after V lost 6 bases and J lost 2 bases. The germline V gene has CDR1 DFQATT and CDR2 SNEGSKA (reference sequence). This CDR3 spans 15 amino acids. CDR3 residues: CSANDRGPYNSPLHF. As DNA, the CDR3 is TGCAGTGCCAACGACAGGGGTCCCTATAATTCACCCCTCCACTTT.

The genes are TRBV20-1 and TRBJ1-2; no clear D. This CDR3 is 10 amino acids long. The V gene's germline CDR1 is DFQATT and CDR2 SNEGSKA (reference sequence). Trimming removed 5 bases at V and 6 bases at J, with 7 bases between. The DNA of the CDR3 is TGCAGTGCTGCCCGGGATGGCTACACCTTC. Its protein is CSAARDGYTF.

This chain connects TRBV28 to TRBJ2-3, with D perhaps TRBD1 or TRBD2 (5 bases each). The CDR3 sequence is 15 residues long. Between the trimmed V and J ends, which lost 3 bases and 4 bases, there was a span of 14 bases. Germline assignment: CDR1 MDHEN and CDR2 SYDVKM. The chain's CDR3 is CASSLSGPGPDTQYF. CDR3 DNA sequence: TGTGCCAGCAGTTTGTCGGGACCCGGACCAGATACGCAGTATTTT.

About this clonotype itself: Its ends do not fully match the called genes, so a read error is possible. V and J are TRBV2 and TRBJ2-1; D call uncertain. There are 13 residues in the CDR3. CDR1 is SNHLY, CDR2 FYNNEI, per germline. DNA for the CDR3: TGTGCCAGCAGTCAAGCAGGAGTCTATGAGCAGTTCTTC. Protein product: CASSQAGVYEQFF.

V and J are TRBV5-1 and TRBJ2-5, with unresolved D. The ends were cut back, 4 bases at V and 2 bases at J, with 12 bases in the middle. Germline V gene data show CDR1 as SGHRS and CDR2 as YFSETQ. The CDR3 extends over 14 amino acids. In DNA form, the CDR3 reads TGCGCCAGCAGCCTCTTACAGTTACAAGAGACCCAGTACTTC. This gives the protein CASSLLQLQETQYF. Combining the CDR3 with reference TRBV5-1 and TRBJ2-5 gives the whole variable domain KAGVTQTPRYLIKTRGQQVTLSCSPISGHRSVSWYQQTPGQGLQFLFEYFSETQRNKGNFPGRFSGRQFSNSRSEMNVSTLELGDSALYLCASSLLQLQETQYFGPGTRLLVL.

The chain recombines TRBV10-1 with TRBJ2-3; 10 bases line up with TRBD2. The CDR3 totals 15 residues. The germline V gene encodes CDR1 WNHNN and CDR2 SYGVQD (reference sequence). The ends lost 6 bases at V and 0 bases at J; junction bases unmatched: 3. CDR3 protein: CASSQRGGSTDTQYF. In DNA form, the CDR3 reads TGCGCCAGCAGCCAGCGGGGGGGTAGCACAGATACGCAGTATTTT.

J is TRBJ2-1 and V is TRBV6-4; D is possibly TRBD2 (7 bases). In germline, CDR1 is MRHNA, CDR2 SNTAGT. The CDR3 extends over 14 amino acids. Trimming pared 3 bases from V and 2 bases from J, leaving 8 bases between. In DNA form, the CDR3 reads TGTGCCAGCAGTGAGGGGGGGCCCTACAATGAGCAGTTCTTC. Translation gives CASSEGGPYNEQFF.

The gene calls are TRBV19 and TRBJ2-6; D remains ambiguous. The CDR3 has 10 residues. CDR1 LNHDA and CDR2 SQIVND come from the germline V gene (reference sequence). Trimming stripped 11 bases from V and 1 base from J, with 0 bases between. The CDR3 is CASGANVLTF. DNA for the CDR3: TGTGCCTCTGGGGCCAACGTCCTGACTTTC.

The rearrangement joins TRBV5-4 to TRBJ1-2, with D possibly matching TRBD1 (5 bases). The V gene lost 0 bases and the J gene lost 3 bases, with 9 bases spanning the gap. The germline V gene has CDR1 SGHNT and CDR2 YYREEE (reference sequence). CDR3 length: 14 amino acids. CDR3 region: CASSLVGRDYGYTF. The CDR3 nucleotides read TGTGCCAGCAGCTTGGTCGGCAGGGACTATGGCTACACCTTC.

This clonotype occurred many times. V gene TRBV9 combines with J gene TRBJ2-7, with 11 bases aligning to TRBD2. V lost 3 bases and J lost 5; bases outside the gene matches: 7. The CDR3 covers 15 residues. Germline V gene lookup returns CDR1 SGDLS and CDR2 YYNGEE. The CDR3 loop is CASSDSGGALDEQYF. The CDR3 nucleotides read TGTGCCAGCAGCGATAGCGGGGGGGCCTTGGACGAGCAGTACTTC.

The chain is built from TRBV15 and TRBJ2-7, with unresolved D. The V end was cut by 3 bases, the J end by 0 bases, with 15 bases between. Per the germline V gene, CDR1 is LNHNV and CDR2 is YYDKDF (reference sequence). This CDR3 is built from 16 residues. The CDR3 sequence is CATSSPAIPVSYEQYF. The CDR3 bases are TGTGCCACCAGCAGCCCAGCGATCCCCGTCTCCTACGAGCAGTACTTC.

This clonotype showed up just a few times. One junction end does not reproduce the germline sequence, and a read error may be involved. The gene calls are TRBV2 and TRBJ1-1; TRBD1 matches 11 bases. The germline gives CDR1 SNHLY, CDR2 FYNNEI. The CDR3 is 13 amino acids. The CDR3 bases are TGTGCCAGCAGGGGACAGGGGGGGACTGAAGCCTTCTTT. Its translation: CASRGQGGTEAFF.

This chain joins TRBV10-3 and TRBJ1-6; a weak D match, TRBD1 (6 bases). Trimming took 3 bases from V and 10 from J, leaving 13 bases between them. From germline, CDR1 is ENHRY and CDR2 SYGVKD. The length of the CDR3 is 14 residues. The DNA of the CDR3 is TGTGCCATCAGTGACCCGACAGGCCAGTCACCCCTCCACTTT. Translation: CAISDPTGQSPLHF.